This is a list of T cell receptor beta chains from one sample in a study of CD8 T cells in Susac syndrome. MiXCR, run by TCRdb on the immunoSEQ multiplex PCR reads, gives a single entry per CDR3 protein. Of 110,000 or so distinct CDR3 sequences in the sample, approximately 93% are singletons; the top ten hold 0.093%. The sequencing sample was made of CD4+ T cells from PBMCs. Receptors originate from a human donor with multiple sclerosis. Each CDR3 is given with its conserved first and last residue. Each record gives: D gene, J gene, V gene, clone size, CDR3 length, CDR3 DNA, CDR3 protein. The D gene is left open where the match is weak. Size is stated for part of the rows, as once, few or many counts, or as a class when the clone is expanded.

D gene: TRBD1
J gene: TRBJ2-3
V gene: TRBV30
clone size: .
CDR3 length: 13
CDR3 DNA: TGTGCAAACCGGGACAGGCTCACAGATACGCAGTATTTT
CDR3 protein: CANRDRLTDTQYF

D gene: .
J gene: TRBJ2-7
V gene: TRBV18
clone size: .
CDR3 length: 13
CDR3 DNA: TGTGCCAGCTCACCATCGGGAGAAGAGAGGCAGTACTTC
CDR3 protein: CASSPSGEERQYF

D gene: TRBD2
J gene: TRBJ2-7
V gene: TRBV29-1
clone size: .
CDR3 length: 16
CDR3 DNA: TGCAGCGTTGAAGAACAAGGGACTAGCGGGGTCTACGAGCAGTACTTC
CDR3 protein: CSVEEQGTSGVYEQYF

D gene: .
J gene: TRBJ2-7
V gene: TRBV6-2/TRBV6-3
clone size: .
CDR3 length: 13
CDR3 DNA: TGTGCCAGCGGAGACTGGAGCTCCTACGAGCAGTACTTC
CDR3 protein: CASGDWSSYEQYF

D gene: .
J gene: TRBJ2-5
V gene: TRBV20-1
clone size: .
CDR3 length: 14
CDR3 DNA: TGCAGTGCTAGAGACCCATTCCAACTCGGGACCCAGTACTTC
CDR3 protein: CSARDPFQLGTQYF

D gene: .
J gene: TRBJ1-1
V gene: TRBV13
clone size: .
CDR3 length: 14
CDR3 DNA: TGTGCCAGCAGCTTGGATTCGGTAAGGACTGAAGCTTTCTTT
CDR3 protein: CASSLDSVRTEAFF

D gene: .
J gene: TRBJ1-1
V gene: TRBV12-3/TRBV12-4
clone size: .
CDR3 length: 15
CDR3 DNA: TGTGCCAGCAGTTTATGGGTCCAGATGAACACTGAAGCTTTCTTT
CDR3 protein: CASSLWVQMNTEAFF

D gene: TRBD2
J gene: TRBJ2-5
V gene: TRBV6-5
clone size: .
CDR3 length: 19
CDR3 DNA: TGTGCCAGCAGTTACTCCCCCCCGGGACTAGCTATTTTCCAAGAGACCCAGTACTTC
CDR3 protein: CASSYSPPGLAIFQETQYF

D gene: .
J gene: TRBJ2-7
V gene: TRBV9
clone size: .
CDR3 length: 15
CDR3 DNA: TGTGCCAGCAGCCTCACGGGGGCCCCCTTTGACGAGCAGTACTTC
CDR3 protein: CASSLTGAPFDEQYF

D gene: .
J gene: TRBJ1-4
V gene: TRBV4-3
clone size: once
CDR3 length: 16
CDR3 DNA: TGCGCCAGCAGCCAAGACCGACGGCGGCGGTCTGAAAAACTGTTTTTT
CDR3 protein: CASSQDRRRRSEKLFF

D gene: .
J gene: TRBJ1-4
V gene: TRBV18
clone size: .
CDR3 length: 17
CDR3 DNA: TGTGCCAGCTCACCCCTGGTTGGACCAACAACTAATGAAAAACTGTTTTTT
CDR3 protein: CASSPLVGPTTNEKLFF

D gene: .
J gene: TRBJ1-5
V gene: TRBV6-5
clone size: few
CDR3 length: 14
CDR3 DNA: TGTGCCAGCAGTTACCAGTATAGCAATCAGCCCCAGCATTTT
CDR3 protein: CASSYQYSNQPQHF

D gene: .
J gene: TRBJ2-7
V gene: TRBV7-8
clone size: .
CDR3 length: 13
CDR3 DNA: TGTGCCAGCAGCTCCCGGTTTTCCTACGAGCAGTACTTC
CDR3 protein: CASSSRFSYEQYF

D gene: .
J gene: TRBJ2-6
V gene: TRBV7-9
clone size: .
CDR3 length: 15
CDR3 DNA: TGTGCCAGCAGCTTCTGGATCTCTGGGGCCAACGTCCTGACTTTC
CDR3 protein: CASSFWISGANVLTF

D gene: .
J gene: TRBJ2-7
V gene: TRBV5-1
clone size: .
CDR3 length: 14
CDR3 DNA: TGCGCCAGCAGCTTGGGGCAACTCTCCTACGAGCAGTACTTC
CDR3 protein: CASSLGQLSYEQYF

D gene: .
J gene: TRBJ1-1
V gene: TRBV29-1
clone size: once
CDR3 length: 13
CDR3 DNA: TGCAGCGCCTCCGGGCAGACCAACACTGAAGCTTTCTTT
CDR3 protein: CSASGQTNTEAFF

D gene: .
J gene: TRBJ2-1
V gene: TRBV20-1
clone size: .
CDR3 length: 15
CDR3 DNA: TGCAGTGCTAGAGAGACGGGGGGCGGGTACAATGAGCAGTTCTTC
CDR3 protein: CSARETGGGYNEQFF

D gene: .
J gene: TRBJ2-1
V gene: TRBV4-2
clone size: .
CDR3 length: 15
CDR3 DNA: TGTGCCAGCAGCCAACTAAGGCTAAAGGACGATGAGCAGTTCTTC
CDR3 protein: CASSQLRLKDDEQFF

D gene: TRBD1
J gene: TRBJ1-1
V gene: TRBV30
clone size: .
CDR3 length: 18
CDR3 DNA: TGTGCCTGGAGTCGGCTTCTTGGGTACAGGGGGCTCGGCGGGGAAGCTTTCTTT
CDR3 protein: CAWSRLLGYRGLGGEAFF

D gene: .
J gene: TRBJ2-5
V gene: TRBV6-2/TRBV6-3
clone size: .
CDR3 length: 13
CDR3 DNA: TGTGCCAGCAGTTACTCGGTTCTGGAGACCCAGTACTTC
CDR3 protein: CASSYSVLETQYF

D gene: .
J gene: TRBJ1-1
V gene: TRBV7-9
clone size: .
CDR3 length: 10
CDR3 DNA: TGTGCCAGCAGGGGGACTGAAGCTTTCTTT
CDR3 protein: CASRGTEAFF

D gene: .
J gene: TRBJ2-3
V gene: TRBV6-5
clone size: .
CDR3 length: 13
CDR3 DNA: TGTGCCAGCAGTTCCGGAGGAGCGGATACGCAGTATTTT
CDR3 protein: CASSSGGADTQYF

D gene: .
J gene: TRBJ1-1
V gene: TRBV7-2
clone size: once
CDR3 length: 15
CDR3 DNA: TGTGCCAGCAGCCAAATAGGAAATATGAACACTGAAGCTTTCTTT
CDR3 protein: CASSQIGNMNTEAFF

D gene: .
J gene: TRBJ1-2
V gene: TRBV13
clone size: .
CDR3 length: 14
CDR3 DNA: TGTGCCAGCAGCTTAGCCGGGGCCGTCTATGGCTACACCTTC
CDR3 protein: CASSLAGAVYGYTF

D gene: TRBD2
J gene: TRBJ2-7
V gene: TRBV6-8
clone size: .
CDR3 length: 14
CDR3 DNA: TGTGCCAGCAGGCAAACTAGCGTTTCCTACGAGCAGTACTTC
CDR3 protein: CASRQTSVSYEQYF

D gene: TRBD1
J gene: TRBJ2-5
V gene: TRBV25-1
clone size: .
CDR3 length: 15
CDR3 DNA: TGTGCCAGCAGTGAATCGGCAGGGGGCCGGGAGACCCAGTACTTC
CDR3 protein: CASSESAGGRETQYF

D gene: .
J gene: TRBJ1-5
V gene: TRBV18
clone size: .
CDR3 length: 16
CDR3 DNA: TGTGCCAGCTCACCCGGGGGGGACCGGGACAATCAGCCCCAGCATTTT
CDR3 protein: CASSPGGDRDNQPQHF

D gene: .
J gene: TRBJ2-7
V gene: TRBV3-1
clone size: .
CDR3 length: 15
CDR3 DNA: TGTGCCAGCAGCCAAGCCCTCGTTGCGCAGTACGAGCAGTACTTC
CDR3 protein: CASSQALVAQYEQYF

D gene: .
J gene: TRBJ2-1
V gene: TRBV19
clone size: .
CDR3 length: 15
CDR3 DNA: TGTGCCAGTAGTTTGGAAAAACGGGGGCCAAATGAGCAGTTCTTC
CDR3 protein: CASSLEKRGPNEQFF

D gene: TRBD1
J gene: TRBJ1-1
V gene: TRBV6-5
clone size: .
CDR3 length: 14
CDR3 DNA: TGTGCCAGCATCGATAGGACAGGGGGCACTGAAGCTTTCTTT
CDR3 protein: CASIDRTGGTEAFF

D gene: TRBD2
J gene: TRBJ2-4
V gene: TRBV5-4
clone size: .
CDR3 length: 17
CDR3 DNA: TGTGCCAGCACCCGGGGGGGCGGGGATGTAGCCAAAAACATTCAGTACTTC
CDR3 protein: CASTRGGGDVAKNIQYF

D gene: TRBD1
J gene: TRBJ2-1
V gene: TRBV10-3
clone size: .
CDR3 length: 14
CDR3 DNA: TGTGCCATCATGACAGGGTTTAAACCTCCTGAGCAGTTCTTC
CDR3 protein: CAIMTGFKPPEQFF

D gene: TRBD1
J gene: TRBJ1-2
V gene: TRBV2
clone size: .
CDR3 length: 15
CDR3 DNA: TGTGCCAGCACCCGCCCCTCGACAGGGAACTATGGCTACACCTTC
CDR3 protein: CASTRPSTGNYGYTF

D gene: .
J gene: TRBJ1-1
V gene: TRBV20-1
clone size: .
CDR3 length: 13
CDR3 DNA: TGCAGTGCTCCCGGTAGATCGAACACTGAAGCTTTCTTT
CDR3 protein: CSAPGRSNTEAFF

D gene: .
J gene: TRBJ2-1
V gene: TRBV20-1
clone size: .
CDR3 length: 13
CDR3 DNA: TGCAGTGCTAGATCGGTAGCTGGCAATGAGCAGTTCTTC
CDR3 protein: CSARSVAGNEQFF

D gene: .
J gene: TRBJ2-7
V gene: TRBV27
clone size: .
CDR3 length: 11
CDR3 DNA: TGTGCCAGCACTACAGATGGGGAGCAGTACTTC
CDR3 protein: CASTTDGEQYF

D gene: .
J gene: TRBJ2-5
V gene: TRBV7-2
clone size: .
CDR3 length: 14
CDR3 DNA: TGTGCCAGCAGCTTAGTGGAGGTTGCGGGGACCCAGTACTTC
CDR3 protein: CASSLVEVAGTQYF

D gene: TRBD1
J gene: TRBJ1-2
V gene: TRBV27
clone size: .
CDR3 length: 16
CDR3 DNA: TGTGCCAGCGGGACAGATCTCGGGAGTACGTCCTATGGCTACACCTTC
CDR3 protein: CASGTDLGSTSYGYTF

D gene: .
J gene: TRBJ1-2
V gene: TRBV5-6
clone size: .
CDR3 length: 16
CDR3 DNA: TGTGCCAGCAGCTTGTTAGGCGGAAAGGGGTACTATGGCTACACCTTC
CDR3 protein: CASSLLGGKGYYGYTF

D gene: .
J gene: TRBJ1-1
V gene: TRBV19
clone size: .
CDR3 length: 13
CDR3 DNA: TGTGCCAGCGCGAACGGCGGCATGAGGGAAGCTTTCTTT
CDR3 protein: CASANGGMREAFF

D gene: .
J gene: TRBJ2-7
V gene: TRBV30
clone size: .
CDR3 length: 12
CDR3 DNA: TGTGCCTGGAGTGTATCGGGGGTCCGAGCGTACTTC
CDR3 protein: CAWSVSGVRAYF

D gene: .
J gene: TRBJ2-7
V gene: TRBV20-1
clone size: .
CDR3 length: 11
CDR3 DNA: TGCAGTGCGCCCATAGCCTACGAGCAGTACTTC
CDR3 protein: CSAPIAYEQYF

D gene: TRBD1
J gene: TRBJ1-5
V gene: TRBV13
clone size: .
CDR3 length: 17
CDR3 DNA: TGTGCCAGCAGCTTAGGAAGACAAGGGGGCGCGCCTGGGCCCCAGCATTTT
CDR3 protein: CASSLGRQGGAPGPQHF